The clone carrying this TCR beta chain was picked up a small number of times. Its antigen is currently unknown. This may stem from a read error, because a much larger clone lies one nucleotide away. TCRdb called the 5' RACE reads again in MiXCR, with one record for every CDR3 protein. This sample yields about 59,000 distinct CDR3 sequences, of which over 10% are seen a single time; about a tenth belongs to the top ten. This CDR3 has 15 amino acids. CDR1 LGHNA and CDR2 YNFKEQ come from the germline V gene. Unmatched junction bases numbered 13, after V lost 3 bases and J lost 9 bases. This sample was taken from a study of early T cells in non-severe SARS-CoV-2 infection. Points from the study as a whole: Matching against VDJdb likely underestimated virus-specific expansions, favoring anti-spike CD8.

This clonotype was obtained from an adult who was a healthcare worker with PCR-confirmed SARS-CoV-2 infection or an uninfected control (not recorded which). This chain uses TRBV4-2 with TRBJ2-5, with 7 bases identical to TRBD2. The sequencing used whole blood, collected at baseline. CDR3 loop: CASSQGDYANGAQYF. The CDR3 bases are TGTGCCAGCAGCCAGGGGGACTACGCCAACGGGGCCCAGTACTTC.